A selection of T cell receptor beta chains follows, all from one sample in a study of control samples from healthy donors and cancer patients. The repertoire was sequenced with immunoSEQ multiplex PCR; TCRdb's copy has only in-frame clones and lacks some. The sample carries around 200,000 clones, 91% recorded once. Sequenced sample: blood. All receptors come from a woman in her 30s in good health. The CDR3 runs from the conserved cysteine through the conserved F or W. The order of the fields is CDR3 protein, CDR3 DNA, clone size, J gene, V gene, D gene. The D gene is left open where the match is weak. Clone size appears in some rows only: once, few, many, or a class for an expanded clone.

cdr3_aa: CASSSASGQGTGYTF; cdr3_nt: TGTGCCAGCAGCTCTGCCTCGGGACAGGGAACTGGCTACACCTTC; clone_size: .; j_call: TRBJ1-2; v_call: TRBV3-1/TRBV3-2; d_call: TRBD1
cdr3_aa: CASSYIAGGNQETQYF; cdr3_nt: TGCGCCAGCAGCTACATAGCGGGGGGGAACCAAGAGACCCAGTACTTC; clone_size: once; j_call: TRBJ2-5; v_call: TRBV5-1; d_call: TRBD2
cdr3_aa: CAWSVGNTEAFF; cdr3_nt: TGTGCCTGGAGTGTAGGAAACACTGAAGCTTTCTTT; clone_size: .; j_call: TRBJ1-1; v_call: TRBV30; d_call: .
cdr3_aa: CASSTGGRTVNTEAFF; cdr3_nt: TGTGCCAGCTCCACGGGGGGACGGACCGTGAACACTGAAGCTTTCTTT; clone_size: .; j_call: TRBJ1-1; v_call: TRBV18; d_call: .
cdr3_aa: CASSSGGTGGETQYF; cdr3_nt: TGCGCCAGCAGCTCCGGGGGGACAGGGGGCGAGACCCAGTACTTC; clone_size: .; j_call: TRBJ2-5; v_call: TRBV5-1; d_call: TRBD1
cdr3_aa: CASSLVPSGENTGELFF; cdr3_nt: TGTGCCAGCAGCTTAGTCCCTAGCGGGGAGAACACCGGGGAGCTGTTTTTT; clone_size: .; j_call: TRBJ2-2; v_call: TRBV7-3; d_call: TRBD2
cdr3_aa: CASSDQGNEKLFF; cdr3_nt: TGTGCCAGCTCAGATCAGGGTAATGAAAAACTGTTTTTT; clone_size: .; j_call: TRBJ1-4; v_call: TRBV18; d_call: .
cdr3_aa: CASRASGANVLTF; cdr3_nt: TGTGCCAGCAGGGCCTCTGGGGCCAACGTCCTGACTTTC; clone_size: .; j_call: TRBJ2-6; v_call: TRBV11-1; d_call: .
cdr3_aa: CASSQGFEQYF; cdr3_nt: TGTGCCAGCAGCCAGGGATTCGAGCAGTACTTC; clone_size: .; j_call: TRBJ2-7; v_call: TRBV3-1/TRBV3-2; d_call: .
cdr3_aa: CASSQDPPLGSLNEKLFF; cdr3_nt: TGCGCCAGCAGCCAAGATCCCCCCCTTGGCAGCCTAAATGAAAAACTGTTTTTT; clone_size: .; j_call: TRBJ1-4; v_call: TRBV4-3; d_call: .
cdr3_aa: CASRDRGRGNQPQHF; cdr3_nt: TGTGCCAGTAGGGACAGGGGGAGGGGCAATCAGCCCCAGCATTTT; clone_size: .; j_call: TRBJ1-5; v_call: TRBV19; d_call: TRBD1
cdr3_aa: CASNQRGTGNEKLFF; cdr3_nt: TGTGCCAGCAACCAAAGAGGGACAGGGAATGAAAAACTGTTTTTT; clone_size: .; j_call: TRBJ1-4; v_call: TRBV2; d_call: TRBD1
cdr3_aa: CASSYSQGSGGYTF; cdr3_nt: TGTGCCAGCAGTTACTCTCAGGGGTCGGGCGGCTACACCTTC; clone_size: .; j_call: TRBJ1-2; v_call: TRBV6-5; d_call: .
cdr3_aa: CASGGQGVSYEQYF; cdr3_nt: TGTGCCAGTGGGGGGCAGGGGGTATCCTACGAGCAGTACTTC; clone_size: .; j_call: TRBJ2-7; v_call: TRBV6-6; d_call: .
cdr3_aa: CASSTDTQYF; cdr3_nt: TGTGCCAGCAGCACAGATACGCAGTATTTT; clone_size: .; j_call: TRBJ2-3; v_call: TRBV11-3; d_call: .
cdr3_aa: CASSQGQGKTQYF; cdr3_nt: TGTGCCAGCAGCCAAGGACAGGGAAAGACCCAGTACTTC; clone_size: .; j_call: TRBJ2-5; v_call: TRBV11-1; d_call: TRBD1
cdr3_aa: CASSLGTGWNTEAFF; cdr3_nt: TGTGCCAGCAGCTTAGGGACAGGTTGGAACACTGAAGCTTTCTTT; clone_size: .; j_call: TRBJ1-1; v_call: TRBV13; d_call: .
cdr3_aa: CSVEERVYQETQYF; cdr3_nt: TGCAGCGTTGAAGAGCGGGTGTACCAAGAGACCCAGTACTTC; clone_size: .; j_call: TRBJ2-5; v_call: TRBV29-1; d_call: .
cdr3_aa: CASSWRANSGNTIYF; cdr3_nt: TGTGCCAGTAGTTGGAGGGCGAACTCTGGAAACACCATATATTTT; clone_size: .; j_call: TRBJ1-3; v_call: TRBV19; d_call: .
cdr3_aa: CASSLPDRSSGNTIYF; cdr3_nt: TGTGCCAGCAGCTTACCGGACAGAAGCTCTGGAAACACCATATATTTT; clone_size: once; j_call: TRBJ1-3; v_call: TRBV7-9; d_call: .
cdr3_aa: CATSTRDRGDEKLFF; cdr3_nt: TGTGCCACCAGCACCCGGGACAGGGGTGACGAAAAACTGTTTTTT; clone_size: .; j_call: TRBJ1-4; v_call: TRBV15; d_call: TRBD1
cdr3_aa: CASSSRDSQETQYF; cdr3_nt: TGCGCCAGCAGCTCCCGGGACTCCCAAGAGACCCAGTACTTC; clone_size: .; j_call: TRBJ2-5; v_call: TRBV5-1; d_call: .
cdr3_aa: CASSPGLVGSTDTQYF; cdr3_nt: TGTGCCAGCAGCCCCGGGCTAGTCGGTAGCACAGATACGCAGTATTTT; clone_size: .; j_call: TRBJ2-3; v_call: TRBV7-9; d_call: .
cdr3_aa: CASSVTGSGDEQFF; cdr3_nt: TGTGCCAGCTCCGTAACAGGGTCGGGCGATGAGCAGTTCTTC; clone_size: .; j_call: TRBJ2-1; v_call: TRBV18; d_call: .